One and the same sample provided the 29 T cell receptor beta chains below, sequenced in a study of cytomegalovirus exposure and HLA in healthy donors. 13 Jbeta primers and 60 Vbeta primers were used for the PCR. Assay used: immunoSEQ multiplex PCR; TCRdb lists only in-frame clones, some missing. In the table there are under 150,000 clones, 80% of which are singletons. The sample consisted of PBMCs. The receptors originated from a male donor in good health and CMV-seronegative.

V is TRBV5-6 and J is TRBJ2-7; D gene ambiguous. CDR3 length: 13 amino acids. Germline assignment: CDR1 SGHDT and CDR2 YYEEEE. V lost 1 base and J lost 2, with 7 bases in between. CDR3 bases: TGTGCCAGCAGCTTGAGACAAGCCTACGAGCAGTACTTC. This sequence encodes CASSLRQAYEQYF.

This rearrangement joins TRBV4-2 to TRBJ2-7, with 7 bases that match TRBD2. CDR3 length: 16 residues. V shed 1 base, J shed 4 bases, and the junction held 10 bases outside the gene matches. Germline loops: CDR1 LGHNA, CDR2 YNFKEQ. The CDR3: CASSQGVSGLSYEQYF. Here the CDR3 DNA reads TGTGCCAGCAGCCAAGGGGTTAGCGGGCTATCATACGAGCAGTACTTC.

The V gene is TRBV11-3, the J gene TRBJ2-2; D is undetermined. Germline-derived CDR1 and CDR2 are SGHNT and YENEEA. This CDR3 has 14 residues. V dropped 5 bases and J dropped 2 bases, with 9 bases sitting between them. The CDR3: CASSQAANTGELFF. In DNA form, the CDR3 reads TGTGCCAGCAGCCAGGCTGCCAACACCGGGGAGCTGTTTTTT.

This clone was seen a single time. The genes are TRBV4-2 and TRBJ1-1, with 8 bases fitting TRBD1. This CDR3 has 16 residues. Looked up from germline, CDR1 is LGHNA and CDR2 is YNFKEQ. The J segment lost 0 bases and the V segment lost 3 bases, leaving 6 bases of the junction unmatched. DNA for the CDR3: TGTGCCAGCAGCCATTCGGGGGACAGGATGAACACTGAAGCTTTCTTT. Translated: CASSHSGDRMNTEAFF.

In nucleotides, the CDR3 is TGTGCCAGCGGTCGAGACATACGCGGAAACACCATATATTTT. Its translation is CASGRDIRGNTIYF. This sequence joins TRBV7-9 and TRBJ1-3; D ambiguous. There are 14 residues in the CDR3. Germline values: CDR1 SEHNR, CDR2 FQNEAQ (reference sequence). V lost 8 bases, J lost 4 bases, and 15 bases lay in between.

The chain employs TRBV19 and TRBJ1-5; D gene uncertain. The CDR3 is 15 amino acids. Trimming took 4 bases from V and 0 from J, leaving 10 bases between them. Germline loops: CDR1 LNHDA, CDR2 SQIVND (reference sequence). The CDR3 DNA reads as TGTGCCAGTAGTACGTACAGTTATAGCAATCAGCCCCAGCATTTT. It encodes CASSTYSYSNQPQHF.

The genes are TRBV2 and TRBJ1-2; TRBD1 matches at 7 bases. CDR1 and CDR2 (germline): SNHLY, FYNNEI. The J segment lost 6 bases and the V segment lost 7 bases, leaving 5 bases of the junction unmatched. The CDR3 covers 12 residues. The DNA for the CDR3 is TGTGCCAGCAAGGGACAGAGCCATGGCTACACCTTC. Protein sequence: CASKGQSHGYTF.

J is TRBJ1-2 and V is TRBV18; 7 positions match TRBD1. In germline, CDR1 is KGHSH, CDR2 LQKENI. J was trimmed by 1 base and V by 2 bases; bases with no gene match: 4. This CDR3 comprises 15 residues. CDR3 amino acids: CASSPSGQNNYGYTF. The CDR3 nucleotides are TGTGCCAGCTCACCATCGGGACAGAATAACTATGGCTACACCTTC.

The V gene is TRBV29-1, the J gene TRBJ1-1; 11 nucleotides line up with TRBD1. Germline CDR1 reads SQVTM; CDR2 reads ANQGSEA. V lost 4 bases, J lost 4 bases, and 5 bases stayed unmatched. The CDR3 length is 14 residues. The CDR3 region has the DNA TGCAGCGTTGCTGGGACAGGGGGAACCACTGAAGCTTTCTTT. Protein sequence: CSVAGTGGTTEAFF.

This clone showed up just a few times. Other nucleotide sequences in the sample specify the same CDR3. The CDR3 sequence is CASSESAENTEAFF. Written as DNA, the CDR3 is TGCGCCAGCAGTGAGTCAGCGGAGAACACTGAAGCTTTCTTT. V and J are TRBV10-2 and TRBJ1-1; D is unclear. This CDR3 region has 14 residues. V was cut by 0 bases and J by 1 base, with 6 bases left in between. CDR1 and CDR2 (germline): WSHSY, SAAADI.

This chain connects TRBV19 to TRBJ1-5; D is perhaps TRBD1 (6 bases). The CDR3 is 15 amino acids. The V end lost 1 base, the J end lost 4 bases, and 11 bases lay between the germline ends. Germline CDR1 and CDR2: LNHDA and SQIVND (reference sequence). The CDR3 reads CASSIVFTGNQPQHF. In DNA form, the CDR3 reads TGTGCCAGTAGTATAGTTTTCACAGGGAATCAGCCCCAGCATTTT.

This clone was picked up one time. This chain connects TRBV9 to TRBJ2-1; D remains unclear. This CDR3 spans 14 amino acids. Germline loops: CDR1 SGDLS, CDR2 YYNGEE. Trimming shortened V by 0 bases and J by 7 bases, and 11 bases separated the two germline ends. CDR3 protein: CASSVGLDINEQFF. CDR3 DNA sequence: TGTGCCAGCAGCGTAGGGCTAGATATTAATGAGCAGTTCTTC.

The chain links TRBV5-1 to TRBJ1-1; 9 bases are shared with TRBD1. This CDR3 has 16 residues. The germline CDR1 and CDR2 sequences are SGHRS and YFSETQ. Trimming took 2 bases from V and 3 from J; bases not matched to a gene: 8. The CDR3 sequence is CASSLQQGAGYTEAFF. The CDR3 DNA is TGCGCCAGCAGCTTACAACAGGGGGCGGGATACACTGAAGCTTTCTTT.

The rearrangement joins TRBV7-8 to TRBJ1-2; no reliable D call. Germline V lookup: CDR1 SGHVS, CDR2 FQNEAQ. The CDR3 contains 13 residues. The germline V and J ends were trimmed by 3 bases and 1 base, with 6 bases remaining between them. The CDR3 DNA reads TGTGCCAGCAGCTTGGACTTTAACTATGGCTACACCTTC. This translates into CASSLDFNYGYTF.

Regarding this clone: Other DNA sequences in this specimen translate into the identical CDR3. The genes are TRBV5-1 and TRBJ2-1; D gene uncertain. V lost 0 bases and J lost 5, with 9 bases in between. The germline V gene encodes CDR1 SGHRS and CDR2 YFSETQ. The CDR3 totals 14 residues. CDR3 in amino acids: CASSLGSGDNEQFF. CDR3 DNA sequence: TGCGCCAGCAGCTTGGGTTCCGGTGACAATGAGCAGTTCTTC. Combining the CDR3 with reference TRBV5-1 and TRBJ2-1 gives the whole variable domain KAGVTQTPRYLIKTRGQQVTLSCSPISGHRSVSWYQQTPGQGLQFLFEYFSETQRNKGNFPGRFSGRQFSNSRSEMNVSTLELGDSALYLCASSLGSGDNEQFFGPGTRLTVL.

The chain recombines TRBV5-6 with TRBJ1-3; D uncertain. CDR3 length: 19 amino acids. The ends were cut back, 3 bases at V and 0 bases at J, with 22 bases in the middle. CDR1 and CDR2 from the germline V gene are SGHDT and YYEEEE. The CDR3 DNA is TGTGCCAGCAGCTCACAACTCGGACGGGGAGATAACTCTGGAAACACCATATATTTT. Its protein is CASSSQLGRGDNSGNTIYF.

This chain connects TRBV19 to TRBJ2-1; TRBD1 is a possible D gene (6 bases). Trimming took 5 bases from V and 4 from J, leaving 9 bases between them. The CDR3 sequence is 13 residues long. Per the germline V gene, CDR1 is LNHDA and CDR2 is SQIVND (reference sequence). CDR3 DNA: TGTGCCAGTAGTCAACAGGGTTACAATGAGCAGTTCTTC. Its translation: CASSQQGYNEQFF.

This chain joins TRBV7-2 and TRBJ2-7; TRBD2 matches at 13 bases. The germline V gene encodes CDR1 SGHTA and CDR2 FQGNSA. CDR3 length: 15 amino acids. Germline trimming cut 5 bases from V and 1 base from J; bases unmatched to any gene: 2. The CDR3 DNA reads TGTGCCAGCAGCAAGACTAGCGGGGGGTCCTACGAGCAGTACTTC. Its protein is CASSKTSGGSYEQYF.

The chain has TRBV19 and TRBJ2-3, with D possibly matching TRBD2 (5 bases). Trimming cost V 5 bases and J 4 bases, with 19 bases left between them. The CDR3 consists of 16 residues. Per germline, CDR1 LNHDA and CDR2 SQIVND (reference sequence). The CDR3 protein is CASSPANSVGPDTQYF. The CDR3 DNA reads as TGTGCCAGTAGTCCGGCTAATAGCGTAGGGCCAGATACGCAGTATTTT.

This chain uses TRBV7-8 with TRBJ2-7; possible D gene TRBD2, 5 bases. The V and J ends lost 4 bases and 7 bases respectively, with 14 bases between them. This CDR3 contains 13 residues. The germline V gene encodes CDR1 SGHVS and CDR2 FQNEAQ. CDR3 DNA sequence: TGTGCCAGCAGCTCCCAAGGGAGTTCGGAGCAGTACTTC. The encoded protein is CASSSQGSSEQYF.

J is TRBJ2-7 and V is TRBV21-1; the D call TRBD1 from the table was never checked on the DNA. TRBV21-1 is a pseudogene. This CDR3 region has 15 residues. This CDR3 is CASSNPRDTFYEQYF. The CDR3 bases are TGTGCCAGCAGCAATCCCCGGGACACCTTCTACGAGCAGTACTTC.

This chain uses TRBV9 with TRBJ2-7, with TRBD1 matching over 7 bases. This CDR3 has 18 amino acids. V gave up 0 bases and J gave up 4 bases; unmatched junction bases: 16. The germline V gene encodes CDR1 SGDLS and CDR2 YYNGEE. The CDR3 DNA follows: TGTGCCAGCAGCGTAGCTGTGGAAGGGCAGGGGGTTGGATACGAGCAGTACTTC. Translating gives CASSVAVEGQGVGYEQYF. The entire variable domain, with the rest obtained from reference TRBV9 and TRBJ2-7, is as follows: DSGVTQTPKHLITATGQRVTLRCSPRSGDLSVYWYQQSLDQGLQFLIQYYNGEERAKGNILERFSAQQFPDLHSELNLSSLELGDSALYFCASSVAVEGQGVGYEQYFGPGTRLTVT.

The chain employs TRBV5-4 and TRBJ1-1; D gene unclear. Germline V lookup: CDR1 SGHNT, CDR2 YYREEE (reference sequence). The CDR3 runs 12 residues. V was cut by 5 bases and J by 5 bases, with 10 bases left in between. The CDR3 sequence: CASSTDWTEAFF. CDR3 DNA sequence: TGTGCCAGCAGTACTGATTGGACTGAAGCTTTCTTT.

The rearrangement joins TRBV28 to TRBJ2-1; TRBD2 agrees at 8 bases. J was trimmed by 3 bases and V by 6 bases; bases with no gene match: 10. CDR1 MDHEN and CDR2 SYDVKM come from the germline V gene. The CDR3 consists of 16 residues. The CDR3: CASRSAAGAIYNEQFF. The CDR3 DNA sequence: TGTGCCAGCAGGTCTGCAGCGGGGGCGATCTACAATGAGCAGTTCTTC.

The genes are TRBV13 and TRBJ1-1; D is undetermined. This CDR3 has 15 amino acids. Trimming took off 6 bases at V and 0 bases at J, with 14 bases between the two ends. Germline loops: CDR1 PRHDT, CDR2 FYEKMQ (reference sequence). The CDR3 reads CASREFRDMNTEAFF. CDR3 in DNA: TGTGCCAGCAGGGAATTTAGAGACATGAACACTGAAGCTTTCTTT.

The chain employs TRBV30 and TRBJ2-2; D might be TRBD1 (6 bases). Germline CDR1 and CDR2: GTSNPN and SVGIG (reference sequence). The V and J ends lost 2 bases and 7 bases respectively, with 17 bases between them. The CDR3 is made up of 15 amino acids. CDR3 protein: CAWSPLKQGNGELFF. In nucleotides, the CDR3 is TGTGCCTGGAGTCCCTTAAAACAGGGTAACGGGGAGCTGTTTTTT.

This clone occurred a few times. This chain joins TRBV29-1 and TRBJ1-1; a possible D gene is TRBD1 (6 bases). The CDR3 is 12 residues long. Germline CDR1 SQVTM, CDR2 ANQGSEA. The germline V and J ends were trimmed by 6 bases and 8 bases, with 16 bases remaining between them. The CDR3, as DNA: TGCAGCGTAAGCTTCAGGACAGCAGAAGCTTTCTTT. Amino acids: CSVSFRTAEAFF.

This clone was detected only a few times. This chain connects TRBV5-6 to TRBJ1-6; D is uncertain. Germline V CDR1 and CDR2: SGHDT, YYEEEE. The CDR3 length is 16 residues. V lost 2 bases, J lost 6 bases, and 15 bases lay in between. The CDR3 coding sequence is TGTGCCAGCAGCTTACGAGCCACTATTCCTAATTCACCCCTCCACTTT. It translates to CASSLRATIPNSPLHF.

This clone was detected a few times. V is TRBV28 and J is TRBJ1-2; D ambiguous. V shed 3 bases and J shed 8 bases, with 28 bases lying between them. The CDR3 loop spans 18 amino acids. Germline CDR1 MDHEN, CDR2 SYDVKM. The DNA for the CDR3 is TGTGCCAGCAGTTTCTTAGCCCCTAGAGGGCGCGAGTTCTTGGGCTACACCTTC. This sequence encodes CASSFLAPRGREFLGYTF.